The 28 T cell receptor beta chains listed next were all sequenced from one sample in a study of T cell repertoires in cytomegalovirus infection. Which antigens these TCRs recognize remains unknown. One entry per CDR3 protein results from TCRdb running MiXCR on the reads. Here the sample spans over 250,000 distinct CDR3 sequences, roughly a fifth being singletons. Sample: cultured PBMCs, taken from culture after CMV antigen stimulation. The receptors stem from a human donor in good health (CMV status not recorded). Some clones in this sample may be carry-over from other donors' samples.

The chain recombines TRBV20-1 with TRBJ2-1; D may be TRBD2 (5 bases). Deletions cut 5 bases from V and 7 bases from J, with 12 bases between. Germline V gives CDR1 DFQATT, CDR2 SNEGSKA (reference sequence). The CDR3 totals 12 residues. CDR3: CSADEGRNEQFF. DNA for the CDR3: TGCAGTGCTGATGAGGGCCGGAATGAGCAGTTCTTC.

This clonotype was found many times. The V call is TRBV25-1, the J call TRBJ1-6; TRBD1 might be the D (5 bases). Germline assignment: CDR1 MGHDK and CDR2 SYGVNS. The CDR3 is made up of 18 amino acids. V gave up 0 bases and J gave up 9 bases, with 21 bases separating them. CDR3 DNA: TGTGCCAGCAGTGAATATCAGCAGGGTACCTCTACAAGTTCACCCCTCCACTTT. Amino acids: CASSEYQQGTSTSSPLHF. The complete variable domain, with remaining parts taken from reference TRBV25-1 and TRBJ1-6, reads EADIYQTPRYLVIGTGKKITLECSQTMGHDKMYWYQQDPGMELHLIHYSYGVNSTEKGDLSSESTVSRIRTEHFPLTLESARPSHTSQYLCASSEYQQGTSTSSPLHFGNGTRLTVT.

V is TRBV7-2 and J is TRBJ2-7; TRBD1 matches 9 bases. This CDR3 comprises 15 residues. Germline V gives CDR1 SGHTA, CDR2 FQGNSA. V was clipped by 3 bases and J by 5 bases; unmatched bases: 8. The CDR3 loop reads CASSLAGTGLDEQYF. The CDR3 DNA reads TGTGCCAGCAGCTTGGCCGGGACAGGGTTGGACGAGCAGTACTTC.

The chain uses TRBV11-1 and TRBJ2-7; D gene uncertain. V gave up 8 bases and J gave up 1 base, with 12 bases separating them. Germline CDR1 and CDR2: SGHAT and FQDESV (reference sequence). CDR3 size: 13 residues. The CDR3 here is CASGNELSYEQYF. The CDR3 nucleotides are TGTGCCAGCGGGAATGAGCTTTCCTACGAGCAGTACTTC.

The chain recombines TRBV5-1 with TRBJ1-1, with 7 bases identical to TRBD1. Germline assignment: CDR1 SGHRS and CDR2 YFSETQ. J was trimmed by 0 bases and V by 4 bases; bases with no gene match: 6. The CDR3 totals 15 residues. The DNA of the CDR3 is TGCGCCAGCAGCGATTCAGGGGGTCTGAACACTGAAGCTTTCTTT. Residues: CASSDSGGLNTEAFF.

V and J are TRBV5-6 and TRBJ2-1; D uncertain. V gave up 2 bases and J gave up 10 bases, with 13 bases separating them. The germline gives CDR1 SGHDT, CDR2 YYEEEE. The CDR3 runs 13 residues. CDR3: CASSLGGLGEQFF. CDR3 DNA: TGTGCCAGCAGCTTAGGTGGATTGGGGGAGCAGTTCTTC.

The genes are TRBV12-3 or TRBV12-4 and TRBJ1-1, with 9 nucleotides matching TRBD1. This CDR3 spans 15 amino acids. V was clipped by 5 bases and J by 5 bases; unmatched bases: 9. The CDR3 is CASSQQDRGKTEAFF. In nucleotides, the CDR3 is TGTGCCAGCAGTCAACAGGACAGGGGAAAAACTGAAGCTTTCTTT.

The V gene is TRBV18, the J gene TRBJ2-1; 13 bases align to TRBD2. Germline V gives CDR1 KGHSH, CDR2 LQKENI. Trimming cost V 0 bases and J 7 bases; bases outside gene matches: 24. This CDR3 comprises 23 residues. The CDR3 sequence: CASSPPTWGGTGLAGELENEQFF. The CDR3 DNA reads TGTGCCAGCTCACCACCGACTTGGGGTGGCACAGGACTAGCGGGAGAGTTGGAGAATGAGCAGTTCTTC.

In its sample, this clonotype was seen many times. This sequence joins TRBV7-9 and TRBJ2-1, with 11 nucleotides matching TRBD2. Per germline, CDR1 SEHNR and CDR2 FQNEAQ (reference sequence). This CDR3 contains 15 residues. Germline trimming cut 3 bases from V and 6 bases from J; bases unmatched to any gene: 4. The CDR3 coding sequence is TGTGCCAGCAGCTTGGCGACTAGCGGGGTCAATGAGCAGTTCTTC. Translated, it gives CASSLATSGVNEQFF.

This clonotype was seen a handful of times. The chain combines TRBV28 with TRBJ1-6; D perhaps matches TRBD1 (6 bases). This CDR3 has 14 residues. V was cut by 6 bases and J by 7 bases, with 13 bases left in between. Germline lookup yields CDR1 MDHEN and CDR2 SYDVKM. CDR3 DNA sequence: TGTGCCAGCAGCCCAGGGGTTTGGAATTCACCCCTCCACTTT. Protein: CASSPGVWNSPLHF.

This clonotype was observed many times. The CDR3, as DNA: TGTGCCAGCAGCTTAGACAGGCGGTCAGATACGCAGTATTTT. Translating it yields CASSLDRRSDTQYF. The rearrangement links TRBV11-2 to TRBJ2-3; no clear D. The germline CDR1 and CDR2 sequences are SGHAT and FQNNGV. V lost 0 bases and J 4 bases, leaving 8 bases between the germline ends. The CDR3 is made up of 14 amino acids.

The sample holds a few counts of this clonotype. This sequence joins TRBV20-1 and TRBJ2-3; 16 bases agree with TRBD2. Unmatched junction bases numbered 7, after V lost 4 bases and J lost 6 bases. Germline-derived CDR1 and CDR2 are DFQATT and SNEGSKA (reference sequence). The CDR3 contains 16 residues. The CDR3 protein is CSATGTSGRARDTQYF. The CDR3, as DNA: TGCAGTGCTACAGGGACTAGCGGGAGGGCGCGGGATACGCAGTATTTT.

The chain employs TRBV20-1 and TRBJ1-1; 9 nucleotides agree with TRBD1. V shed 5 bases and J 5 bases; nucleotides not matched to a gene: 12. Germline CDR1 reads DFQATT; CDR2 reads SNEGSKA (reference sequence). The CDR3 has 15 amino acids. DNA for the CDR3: TGCAGTGCTGGGGAACCGGGACAGGGAGGAACTGAAGCTTTCTTT. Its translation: CSAGEPGQGGTEAFF.

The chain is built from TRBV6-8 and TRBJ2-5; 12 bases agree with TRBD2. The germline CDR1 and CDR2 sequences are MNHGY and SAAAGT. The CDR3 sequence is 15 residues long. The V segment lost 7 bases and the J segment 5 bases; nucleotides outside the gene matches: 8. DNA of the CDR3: TGTGCCAGCACCCCACTAGCGGGAGGCCGTGAGACCCAGTACTTC. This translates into CASTPLAGGRETQYF.

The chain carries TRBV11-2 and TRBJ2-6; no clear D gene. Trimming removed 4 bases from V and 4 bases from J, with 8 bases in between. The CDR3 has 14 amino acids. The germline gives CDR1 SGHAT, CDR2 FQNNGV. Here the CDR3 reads CASSSSPGANVLTF. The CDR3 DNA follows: TGTGCCAGCAGCTCCAGCCCCGGGGCCAACGTCCTGACTTTC.

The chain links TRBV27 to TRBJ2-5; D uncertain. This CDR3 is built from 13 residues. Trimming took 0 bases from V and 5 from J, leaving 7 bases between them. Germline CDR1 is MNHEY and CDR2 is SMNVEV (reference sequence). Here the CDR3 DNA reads TGTGCCAGCAGTTTATCCTTACGCGAGACCCAGTACTTC. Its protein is CASSLSLRETQYF.

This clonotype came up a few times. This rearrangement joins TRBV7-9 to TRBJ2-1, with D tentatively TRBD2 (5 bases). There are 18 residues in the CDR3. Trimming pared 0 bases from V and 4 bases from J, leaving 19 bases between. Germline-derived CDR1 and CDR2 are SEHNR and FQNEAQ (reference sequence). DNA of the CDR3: TGTGCCAGCAGCTTAGCGCCGGCTAGCAGCATTCTTTACAATGAGCAGTTCTTC. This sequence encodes CASSLAPASSILYNEQFF.

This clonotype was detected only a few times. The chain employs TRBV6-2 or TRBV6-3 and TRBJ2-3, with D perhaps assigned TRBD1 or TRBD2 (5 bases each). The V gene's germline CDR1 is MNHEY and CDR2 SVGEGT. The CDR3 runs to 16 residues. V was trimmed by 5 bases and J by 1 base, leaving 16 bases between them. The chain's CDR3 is CASSPWDRLGTDTQYF. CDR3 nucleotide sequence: TGTGCCAGCAGTCCTTGGGACCGCCTGGGCACAGATACGCAGTATTTT.

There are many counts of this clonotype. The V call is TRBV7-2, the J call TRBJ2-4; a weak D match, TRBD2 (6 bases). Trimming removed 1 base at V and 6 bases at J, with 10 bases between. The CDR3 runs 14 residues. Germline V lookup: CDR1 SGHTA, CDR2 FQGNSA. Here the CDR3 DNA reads TGTGCCAGCAGCTTAGGTTTCGGGAGAAACATTCAGTACTTC. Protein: CASSLGFGRNIQYF. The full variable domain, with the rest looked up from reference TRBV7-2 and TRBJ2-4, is GAGVSQSPSNKVTEKGKDVELRCDPISGHTALYWYRQSLGQGLEFLIYFQGNSAPDKSGLPSDRFSAERTGGSVSTLTIQRTQQEDSAVYLCASSLGFGRNIQYFGAGTRLSVL.

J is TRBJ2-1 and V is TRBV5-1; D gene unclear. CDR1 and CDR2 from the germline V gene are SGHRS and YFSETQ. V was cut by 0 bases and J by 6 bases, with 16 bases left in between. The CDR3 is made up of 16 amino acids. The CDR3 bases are TGCGCCAGCAGCTTGGAGATCCAACCACTGGTCAATGAGCAGTTCTTC. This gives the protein CASSLEIQPLVNEQFF.

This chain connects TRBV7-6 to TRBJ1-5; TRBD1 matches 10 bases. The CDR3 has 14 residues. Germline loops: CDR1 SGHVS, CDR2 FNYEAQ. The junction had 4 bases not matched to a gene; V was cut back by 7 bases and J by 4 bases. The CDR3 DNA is TGTGCCAGCAACGGACAGGGGGAAAATCAGCCCCAGCATTTT. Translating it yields CASNGQGENQPQHF.

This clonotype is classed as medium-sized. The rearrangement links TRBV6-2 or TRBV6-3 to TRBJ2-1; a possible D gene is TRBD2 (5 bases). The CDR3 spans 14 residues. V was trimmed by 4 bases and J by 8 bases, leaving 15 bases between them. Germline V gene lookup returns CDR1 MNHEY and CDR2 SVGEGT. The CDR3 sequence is CASSLSGSIHEQFF. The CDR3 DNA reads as TGTGCCAGCAGTTTGAGCGGATCCATACATGAGCAGTTCTTC.

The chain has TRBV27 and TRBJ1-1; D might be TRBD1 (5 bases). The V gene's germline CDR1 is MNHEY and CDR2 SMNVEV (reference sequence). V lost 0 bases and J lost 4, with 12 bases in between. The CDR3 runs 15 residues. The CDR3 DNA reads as TGTGCCAGCAGTTTATCCCCAGGGTTGGGCACTGAAGCTTTCTTT. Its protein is CASSLSPGLGTEAFF.

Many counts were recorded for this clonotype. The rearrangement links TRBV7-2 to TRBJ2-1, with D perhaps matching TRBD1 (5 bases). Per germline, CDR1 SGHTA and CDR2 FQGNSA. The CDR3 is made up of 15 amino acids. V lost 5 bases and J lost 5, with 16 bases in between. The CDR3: CASSPWGRGDNEQFF. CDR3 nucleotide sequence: TGTGCCAGCAGCCCCTGGGGCCGCGGTGACAATGAGCAGTTCTTC.

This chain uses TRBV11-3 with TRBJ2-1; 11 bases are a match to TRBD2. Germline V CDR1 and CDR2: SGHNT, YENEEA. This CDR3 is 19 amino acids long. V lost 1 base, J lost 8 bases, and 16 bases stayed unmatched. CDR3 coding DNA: TGTGCCAGCAGCTTAGGACTGGGCCTAGGGACTAGCGGAGTCGATGAGCAGTTCTTC. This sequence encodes CASSLGLGLGTSGVDEQFF.

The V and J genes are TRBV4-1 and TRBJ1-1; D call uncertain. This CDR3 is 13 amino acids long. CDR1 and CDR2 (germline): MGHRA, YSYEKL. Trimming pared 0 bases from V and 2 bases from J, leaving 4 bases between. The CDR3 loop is CASSQEPNTEAFF. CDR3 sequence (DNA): TGCGCCAGCAGCCAAGAACCCAACACTGAAGCTTTCTTT.

The CDR3 DNA reads as TGTGCCAGCAGCTTAGGAGCGGGAGGGCCCCAAGAGACCCAGTACTTC. It translates to CASSLGAGGPQETQYF. The rearrangement uses TRBV7-6 and TRBJ2-5; 10 bases agree with TRBD2. The junction had 3 bases not matched to a gene; V was cut back by 1 base and J by 1 base. Germline-derived CDR1 and CDR2 are SGHVS and FNYEAQ. The CDR3 runs 16 residues. The whole variable domain, filled in from reference TRBV7-6 and TRBJ2-5, reads GAGVSQSPRYKVTKRGQDVALRCDPISGHVSLYWYRQALGQGPEFLTYFNYEAQQDKSGLPNDRFSAERPEGSISTLTIQRTEQRDSAMYRCASSLGAGGPQETQYFGPGTRLLVL.

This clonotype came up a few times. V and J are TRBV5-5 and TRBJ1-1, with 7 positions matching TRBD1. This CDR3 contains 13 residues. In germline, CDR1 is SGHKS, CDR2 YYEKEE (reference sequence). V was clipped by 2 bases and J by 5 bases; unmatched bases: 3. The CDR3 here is CASSFTRGTEAFF. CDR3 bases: TGTGCCAGCAGCTTCACCAGGGGGACTGAAGCTTTCTTT.